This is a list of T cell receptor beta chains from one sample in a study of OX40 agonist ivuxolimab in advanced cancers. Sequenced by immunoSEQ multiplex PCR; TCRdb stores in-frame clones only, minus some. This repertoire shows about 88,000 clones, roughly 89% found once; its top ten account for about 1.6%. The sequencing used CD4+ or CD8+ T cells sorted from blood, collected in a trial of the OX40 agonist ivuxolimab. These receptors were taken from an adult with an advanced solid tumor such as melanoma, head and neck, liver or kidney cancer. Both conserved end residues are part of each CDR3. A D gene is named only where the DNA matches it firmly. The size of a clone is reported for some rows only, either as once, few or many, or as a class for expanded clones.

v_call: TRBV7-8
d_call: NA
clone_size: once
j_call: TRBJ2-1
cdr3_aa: CASSSLTGFNEQFF
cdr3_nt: TGTGCCAGCAGCTCCCTTACAGGTTTCAATGAACAGTTCTTC

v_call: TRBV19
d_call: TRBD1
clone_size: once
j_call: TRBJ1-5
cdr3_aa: CASGDRDRNQPQHF
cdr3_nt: TGTGCCAGTGGGGACAGGGATCGCAATCAGCCCCAGCATTTT

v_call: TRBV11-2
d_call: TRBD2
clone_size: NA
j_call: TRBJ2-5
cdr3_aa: CASSSGLAGRTRETQYF
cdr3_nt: TGTGCCAGCAGCTCAGGACTAGCGGGGCGTACGCGAGAGACCCAGTACTTC

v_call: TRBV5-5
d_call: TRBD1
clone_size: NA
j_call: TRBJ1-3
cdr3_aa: CASSGTGGGGNTIYF
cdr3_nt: TGTGCCAGCAGCGGGACAGGGGGTGGTGGAAACACCATATATTTT

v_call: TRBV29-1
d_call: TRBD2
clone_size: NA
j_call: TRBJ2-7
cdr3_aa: CSVGLASGIHEQYF
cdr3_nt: TGCAGCGTGGGTTTGGCTAGCGGGATCCACGAGCAGTACTTC

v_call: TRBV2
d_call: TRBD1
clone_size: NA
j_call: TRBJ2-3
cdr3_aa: CASTRQGLDTQYF
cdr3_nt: TGTGCCAGCACGAGACAGGGTCTAGATACGCAGTATTTT

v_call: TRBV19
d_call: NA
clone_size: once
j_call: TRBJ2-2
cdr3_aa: CASSEGPWKELFF
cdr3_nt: TGTGCCAGTAGTGAGGGGCCTTGGAAGGAGCTGTTTTTT

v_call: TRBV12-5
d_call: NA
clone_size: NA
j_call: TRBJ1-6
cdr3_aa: CASGLGSKRLPLHF
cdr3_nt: TGTGCTAGTGGTTTGGGTAGTAAACGATTACCCCTCCACTTT

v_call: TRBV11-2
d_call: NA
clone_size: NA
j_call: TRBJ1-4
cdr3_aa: CASSPIQGGLGEKLFF
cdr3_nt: TGTGCCAGCAGCCCTATACAGGGTGGGCTGGGTGAAAAACTGTTTTTT

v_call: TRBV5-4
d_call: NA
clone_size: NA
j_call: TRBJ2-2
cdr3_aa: CASSPGAAGSTGELFF
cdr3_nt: TGTGCCAGCAGCCCTGGGGCAGCGGGCTCCACCGGGGAGCTGTTTTTT

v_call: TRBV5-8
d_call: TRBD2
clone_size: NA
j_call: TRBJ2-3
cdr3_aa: CASSLSRGGTDTQYF
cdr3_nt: TGTGCCAGCAGCTTGTCCCGGGGGGGGACAGATACGCAGTATTTT

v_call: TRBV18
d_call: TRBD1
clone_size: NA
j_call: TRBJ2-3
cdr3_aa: CASSITGGPTDTQYF
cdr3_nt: TGTGCCAGCTCAATTACAGGGGGGCCCACAGATACGCAGTATTTT

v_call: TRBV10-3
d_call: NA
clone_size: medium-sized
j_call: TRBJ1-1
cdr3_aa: CAISESKTLNTEAFF
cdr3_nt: TGTGCCATCAGTGAGTCTAAGACTTTGAACACTGAAGCTTTCTTT

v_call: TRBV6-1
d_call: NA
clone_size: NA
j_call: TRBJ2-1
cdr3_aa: CASSAGFYEQFF
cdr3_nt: TGTGCCAGCAGTGCCGGGTTTTACGAGCAGTTCTTC

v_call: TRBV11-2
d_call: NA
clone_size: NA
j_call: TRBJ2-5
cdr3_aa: CASSLELIQETQYF
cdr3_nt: TGTGCCAGCAGCTTAGAGCTGATCCAAGAGACCCAGTACTTC

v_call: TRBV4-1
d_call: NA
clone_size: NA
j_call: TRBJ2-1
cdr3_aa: CASTPGSWSDEQFF
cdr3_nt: TGCGCCAGCACTCCGGGATCTTGGTCCGATGAGCAGTTCTTC

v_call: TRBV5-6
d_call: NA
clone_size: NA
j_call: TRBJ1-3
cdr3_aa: CASRENRARGNTIYF
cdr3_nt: TGTGCCAGCAGGGAAAACAGGGCTCGTGGAAACACCATATATTTT

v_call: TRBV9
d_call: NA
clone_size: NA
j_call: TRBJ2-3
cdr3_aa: CASSAVGQGDTQYF
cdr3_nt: TGTGCCAGCAGCGCGGTAGGCCAAGGGGATACGCAGTATTTT

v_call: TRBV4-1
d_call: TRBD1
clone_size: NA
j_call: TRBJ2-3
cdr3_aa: CASSQDGRTGLQDTQYF
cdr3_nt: TGCGCCAGCAGCCAAGATGGGCGGACAGGGCTTCAAGATACGCAGTATTTT

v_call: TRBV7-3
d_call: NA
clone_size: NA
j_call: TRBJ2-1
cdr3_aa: CASSFRSENEQFF
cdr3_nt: TGTGCCAGCAGCTTTCGAAGTGAGAATGAGCAGTTCTTC

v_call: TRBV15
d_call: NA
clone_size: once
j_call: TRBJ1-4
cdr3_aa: CATSRDLWRRGEKLFF
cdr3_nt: TGTGCCACCAGCAGAGATCTATGGCGGCGGGGAGAAAAACTGTTTTTT

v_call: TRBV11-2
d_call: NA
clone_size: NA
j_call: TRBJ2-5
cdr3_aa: CASSLDTANRETQYF
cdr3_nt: TGTGCCAGCAGCTTAGATACCGCAAATCGGGAGACCCAGTACTTC

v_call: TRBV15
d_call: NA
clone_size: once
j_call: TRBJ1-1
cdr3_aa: CATSRGPGAWTEAFF
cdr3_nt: TGTGCCACCAGCAGGGGACCGGGGGCATGGACTGAAGCTTTCTTT

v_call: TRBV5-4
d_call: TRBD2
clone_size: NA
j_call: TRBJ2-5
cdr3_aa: CASSEGTSGGRQETQYF
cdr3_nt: TGTGCCAGCAGCGAAGGGACTAGCGGGGGCCGGCAAGAGACCCAGTACTTC

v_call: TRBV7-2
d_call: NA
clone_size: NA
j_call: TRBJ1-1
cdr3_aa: CASSLSSNTEAFF
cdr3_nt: TGTGCCAGCAGCTTATCCAGTAACACTGAAGCTTTCTTT

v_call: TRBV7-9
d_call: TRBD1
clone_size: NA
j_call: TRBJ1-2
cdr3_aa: CASSLRDRTYGYTF
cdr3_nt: TGTGCCAGCAGCTTGAGGGACAGAACTTATGGCTACACCTTC

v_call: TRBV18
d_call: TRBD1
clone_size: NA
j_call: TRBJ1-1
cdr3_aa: CASSPRGAAVQGGNTEAFF
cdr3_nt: TGTGCCAGCTCACCACGGGGCGCTGCGGTGCAGGGGGGTAACACTGAAGCTTTCTTT

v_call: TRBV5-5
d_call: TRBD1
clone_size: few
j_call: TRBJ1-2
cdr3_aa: CASSFDREYGYTF
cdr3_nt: TGTGCCAGCAGCTTTGACAGGGAGTATGGCTACACCTTC

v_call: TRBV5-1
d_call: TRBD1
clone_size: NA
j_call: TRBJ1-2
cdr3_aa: CASSLPRQGVNYGYTF
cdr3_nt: TGCGCCAGCAGCTTGCCAAGACAGGGAGTAAACTATGGCTACACCTTC

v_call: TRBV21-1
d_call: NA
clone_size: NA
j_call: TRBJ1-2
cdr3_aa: CASSKGVAGNYGYTF
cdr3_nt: TGTGCCAGCAGCAAAGGGGTGGCAGGGAACTATGGCTACACCTTC

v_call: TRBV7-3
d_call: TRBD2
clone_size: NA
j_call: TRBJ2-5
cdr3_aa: CASSLSGTSGPRGTQYF
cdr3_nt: TGTGCCAGCAGCTTAAGCGGGACTAGCGGGCCCAGGGGGACCCAGTACTTC

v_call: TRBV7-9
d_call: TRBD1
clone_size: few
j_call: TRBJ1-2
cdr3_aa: CASSSGQGDYGYTF
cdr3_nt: TGTGCCAGCAGCTCAGGACAGGGTGACTATGGCTACACCTTC

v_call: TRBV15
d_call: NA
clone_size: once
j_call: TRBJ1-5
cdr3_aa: CATSREVLRQPQHF
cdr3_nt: TGTGCCACCAGCAGAGAGGTGCTCCGTCAGCCCCAGCATTTT

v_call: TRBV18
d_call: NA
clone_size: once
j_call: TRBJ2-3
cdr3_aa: CASSPLRGTDTQYF
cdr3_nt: TGTGCCAGCTCACCCCTTAGGGGCACAGATACGCAGTATTTT

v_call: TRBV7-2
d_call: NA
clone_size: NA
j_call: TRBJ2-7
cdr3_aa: CASSPTPGTYTTEQYF
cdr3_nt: TGTGCCAGCAGCCCCACCCCCGGGACCTACACGACCGAGCAGTACTTC

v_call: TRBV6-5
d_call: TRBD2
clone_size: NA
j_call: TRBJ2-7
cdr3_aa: CASRTGGGPTYEQYF
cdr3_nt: TGTGCCAGCAGGACGGGGGGAGGGCCTACCTACGAGCAGTACTTC

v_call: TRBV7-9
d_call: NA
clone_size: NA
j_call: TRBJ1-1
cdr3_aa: CASSTTGTVNTEAFF
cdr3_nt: TGTGCCAGCAGCACGACCGGGACCGTGAACACTGAAGCTTTCTTT

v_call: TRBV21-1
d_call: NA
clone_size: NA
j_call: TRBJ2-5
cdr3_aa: CASSPGEGFQETQYF
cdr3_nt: TGTGCCAGCAGTCCAGGGGAAGGCTTCCAAGAGACCCAGTACTTC